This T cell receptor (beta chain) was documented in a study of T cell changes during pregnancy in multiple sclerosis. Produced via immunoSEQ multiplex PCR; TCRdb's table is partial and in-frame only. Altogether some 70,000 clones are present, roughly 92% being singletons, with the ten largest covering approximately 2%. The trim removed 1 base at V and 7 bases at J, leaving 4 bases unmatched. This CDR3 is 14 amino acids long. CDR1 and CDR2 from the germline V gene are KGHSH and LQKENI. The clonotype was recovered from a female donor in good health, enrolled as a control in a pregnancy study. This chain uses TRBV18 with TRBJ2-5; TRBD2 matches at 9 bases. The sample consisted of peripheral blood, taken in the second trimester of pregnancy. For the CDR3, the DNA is TGTGCCAGCTCACCACATCCAGCGGGGGGGACCCAGTACTTC. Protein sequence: CASSPHPAGGTQYF.